A single sample gave rise to the 16 T cell receptor beta chains below, sequenced in a study of cytomegalovirus exposure and HLA in healthy donors. PCR employed 60 Vbeta and 13 Jbeta primers. The protocol was immunoSEQ multiplex PCR, while the TCRdb copy is restricted to in-frame clones and leaves out a portion. Of approximately 97,000 clones listed, roughly two thirds are singletons. Material: PBMCs. The receptors stem from a man in his forties or fifties in good health and CMV-seronegative.

V gene TRBV27 combines with J gene TRBJ1-5; TRBD1 matches 7 bases. Germline trimming cut 2 bases from V and 2 bases from J; bases unmatched to any gene: 6. This CDR3 comprises 16 residues. CDR1 is MNHEY, CDR2 SMNVEV, per germline (reference sequence). The CDR3: CASSLGTGTGNQPQHF. The CDR3 nucleotides are TGTGCCAGCAGTTTAGGGACCGGGACAGGCAATCAGCCCCAGCATTTT.

This clone was seen a single time. The chain has TRBV11-2 and TRBJ1-2; TRBD1 aligns across 10 bases. The V segment lost 6 bases and the J segment 2 bases; nucleotides outside the gene matches: 15. The CDR3 runs to 18 residues. The germline V gene has CDR1 SGHAT and CDR2 FQNNGV. CDR3 sequence (DNA): TGTGCCAGCAGGCCTTACCGGGACAGGGGACTCAAGAACTATGGCTACACCTTC. Protein: CASRPYRDRGLKNYGYTF.

This clone was picked up one time. The V gene is TRBV7-3, the J gene TRBJ2-7; 10 bases are shared with TRBD2. CDR1 and CDR2 from the germline V gene are SGHTA and FQGTGA. There are 13 residues in the CDR3. The V and J ends lost 5 bases and 3 bases, in that order; junction bases with no gene match: 1. DNA for the CDR3: TGTGCCAGCAGCCCTAGCGGGAGCTACGAGCAGTACTTC. It specifies CASSPSGSYEQYF. The complete variable domain, with remaining parts taken from reference TRBV7-3 and TRBJ2-7, reads GAGVSQTPSNKVTEKGKYVELRCDPISGHTALYWYRQSLGQGPEFLIYFQGTGAADDSGLPNDRFFAVRPEGSVSTLKIQRTERGDSAVYLCASSPSGSYEQYFGPGTRLTVT.

The chain joins TRBV27 to TRBJ2-1; 10 positions match TRBD1. Trimming cost V 6 bases and J 4 bases; bases outside gene matches: 6. The CDR3 is 15 residues long. Germline V gene sequence: CDR1 MNHEY, CDR2 SMNVEV (reference sequence). The CDR3 here is CASSRRDRGYNEQFF. CDR3 nucleotides: TGTGCCAGCAGCCGACGGGACAGGGGTTACAATGAGCAGTTCTTC.

With regard to this clone: This specimen includes other DNA sequences encoding the same CDR3. This sequence joins TRBV18 and TRBJ1-1; possibly TRBD1 for D (5 bases). This CDR3 is 14 amino acids long. CDR1 and CDR2 from the germline V gene are KGHSH and LQKENI. V lost 2 bases, J lost 3 bases, and 10 bases lay in between. The chain's CDR3 is CASSPTGRDTEAFF. CDR3 in DNA: TGTGCCAGCTCACCAACAGGTCGGGACACTGAAGCTTTCTTT. Looking up the rest from reference TRBV18 and TRBJ1-1 gives the full variable domain: NAGVMQNPRHLVRRRGQEARLRCSPMKGHSHVYWYRQLPEEGLKFMVYLQKENIIDESGMPKERFSAEFPKEGPSILRIQQVVRGDSAAYFCASSPTGRDTEAFFGQGTRLTVV.

This clone was detected once. J is TRBJ1-1 and V is TRBV10-3; D is unresolved. V was shortened by 0 bases and J by 2 bases, with 10 bases between the two germline ends. The length of the CDR3 is 15 residues. Germline values: CDR1 ENHRY, CDR2 SYGVKD. DNA of the CDR3: TGTGCCATCAGTGAGTCAGACATTTCCAACACTGAAGCTTTCTTT. Protein product: CAISESDISNTEAFF.

This clone was seen only a few times. The chain is built from TRBV10-3 and TRBJ1-1, with TRBD1 matching 8 bases. Germline CDR1 ENHRY, CDR2 SYGVKD. This CDR3 has 15 residues. Trimming at V came to 0 bases and at J to 4 bases, leaving 4 bases not matched to a gene. CDR3 loop: CAISESGQGGTEAFF. The CDR3 region has the DNA TGTGCCATCAGTGAGTCCGGACAGGGAGGCACTGAAGCTTTCTTT.

This rearrangement joins TRBV5-4 to TRBJ2-2, with 8 bases matching TRBD2. Germline V gene data show CDR1 as SGHNT and CDR2 as YYREEE (reference sequence). J lost 7 bases, V lost 2 bases, and 1 base had no gene match. The CDR3 has 13 residues. Here the CDR3 reads CASSFLAGGELFF. The CDR3 region has the DNA TGTGCCAGCAGCTTTCTAGCGGGCGGGGAGCTGTTTTTT.

The chain employs TRBV9 and TRBJ1-2; tentative D call: TRBD1 (5 bases). This CDR3 spans 14 amino acids. V was cut by 3 bases and J by 7 bases, with 16 bases left in between. Germline V gives CDR1 SGDLS, CDR2 YYNGEE. CDR3 bases: TGTGCCAGCAGCGCCTCGACCGCTACAGGTGGCTACACCTTC. Protein product: CASSASTATGGYTF.

The J gene is TRBJ2-2, the V gene TRBV7-9; 9 nucleotides match TRBD1. With 3 bases clipped from V and 9 bases from J, the junction kept 5 bases outside the gene matches. The CDR3 consists of 14 residues. CDR1 is SEHNR, CDR2 FQNEAQ, per germline (reference sequence). The CDR3 region is CASSFTGGPRELFF. The CDR3 DNA follows: TGTGCCAGCAGCTTTACAGGGGGCCCTAGGGAGCTGTTTTTT.

This chain uses TRBV18 with TRBJ2-7; perhaps TRBD1 as D (5 bases). Germline assignment: CDR1 KGHSH and CDR2 LQKENI. Trimming removed 0 bases from V and 3 bases from J, with 12 bases in between. This CDR3 region has 15 residues. The CDR3 spells CASSPPPGNYYEQYF. The CDR3 DNA follows: TGTGCCAGCTCACCACCGCCAGGGAATTACTACGAGCAGTACTTC.

V gene TRBV7-2 combines with J gene TRBJ2-7, with 8 nucleotides matching TRBD2. CDR3 size: 17 residues. Germline-derived CDR1 and CDR2 are SGHTA and FQGNSA. Losses at the gene ends were 1 base for V and 3 bases for J; bases not matched to a gene: 11. CDR3 sequence: CASSLVAAGDSLYEQYF. CDR3 sequence (DNA): TGTGCCAGCAGCTTAGTCGCAGCGGGGGATTCACTCTACGAGCAGTACTTC.

This chain connects TRBV5-4 to TRBJ1-2; D unclear. CDR1 is SGHNT and CDR2 is YYREEE in the germline V gene (reference sequence). Trimming took off 4 bases at V and 0 bases at J, with 16 bases between the two ends. The length of the CDR3 is 16 residues. CDR3 protein: CASSPRIGSSNYGYTF. The CDR3 nucleotides read TGTGCCAGCAGCCCCCGCATTGGCAGTTCTAACTATGGCTACACCTTC.

The chain is built from TRBV7-3 and TRBJ2-5, with a tentative D call TRBD2 (6 bases). The germline V and J ends were trimmed by 2 bases and 5 bases, with 15 bases remaining between them. Per the germline V gene, CDR1 is SGHTA and CDR2 is FQGTGA. The CDR3 covers 15 residues. In DNA form, the CDR3 reads TGTGCCAGCAGCTTAGTGGGCCTAGCGAAGGAGACCCAGTACTTC. This sequence encodes CASSLVGLAKETQYF. Combining the CDR3 with reference TRBV7-3 and TRBJ2-5 gives the whole variable domain GAGVSQTPSNKVTEKGKYVELRCDPISGHTALYWYRQSLGQGPEFLIYFQGTGAADDSGLPNDRFFAVRPEGSVSTLKIQRTERGDSAVYLCASSLVGLAKETQYFGPGTRLLVL.

The gene calls are TRBV5-8 and TRBJ1-6; TRBD1 matches at 9 bases. The CDR3 runs to 15 residues. The germline V gene encodes CDR1 SGHTS and CDR2 YDEGEE. V lost 4 bases, J lost 7 bases, and 6 bases stayed unmatched. The CDR3 protein is CASSRGQGRNSPLHF. The CDR3 DNA reads TGTGCCAGCAGCCGGGGACAGGGCCGAAATTCACCCCTCCACTTT.

This chain uses TRBV7-2 with TRBJ1-1; D ambiguous. Germline values: CDR1 SGHTA, CDR2 FQGNSA. Trimming cost V 4 bases and J 1 base, with 7 bases left between them. This CDR3 contains 13 residues. The DNA of the CDR3 is TGTGCCAGCAGCTCGCAGTCGAACACTGAAGCTTTCTTT. It yields the protein CASSSQSNTEAFF.